A single T cell receptor beta chain is shown here with its context. TCRdb's copy holds only in-frame clones and misses some; the assay was immunoSEQ multiplex PCR. The table lists 200,000 to 300,000 clones, roughly 86% of them singletons, with about 0.74% in the top ten. This record comes from a study of blood T cell repertoires in COVID-19. The germline CDR1 and CDR2 sequences are SGHNT and YENEEA. The CDR3 sequence is 20 residues long. J lost 4 bases, V lost 4 bases, and 18 bases had no gene match. The chain carries TRBV11-3 and TRBJ2-1, with 11 nucleotides matching TRBD2. The receptor's source is a woman aged 30 to 39 with acute or convalescent COVID-19. Sequencing was done on a sample of peripheral blood. CDR3 sequence: CASSSKSGTSGIPEYNEQFF. The CDR3 DNA follows: TGTGCCAGCAGCTCTAAATCCGGGACTAGCGGTATCCCTGAGTACAATGAGCAGTTCTTC.